The 7 T cell receptor beta chains listed next were all sequenced from one sample in a study of shared clonotypes between healthy human individuals. Sequencing was performed with immunoSEQ multiplex PCR; in TCRdb, only in-frame clones are kept and a portion is missing. Of 2.3 million or so clones listed, approximately 93% are singletons. Sequencing was done on a sample of naive CD4+ T cells from PBMCs. Documented subset: CD45RA+ positively selected. The receptors shown here come from a young man in good health. Some clones in this sample may be carry-over from other donors' samples.

V and J are TRBV5-1 and TRBJ1-2; no reliable D call. V shed 8 bases and J shed 8 bases, with 22 bases lying between them. The CDR3 extends over 14 amino acids. Germline V CDR1 and CDR2: SGHRS, YFSETQ. This CDR3 is CASTPIGDAAGYTF. Written as DNA, the CDR3 is TGCGCCAGTACTCCGATTGGGGATGCGGCCGGCTACACCTTC.

The rearrangement joins TRBV27 to TRBJ2-6; D possibly matches TRBD1 or TRBD2 (5 bases each). V dropped 3 bases and J dropped 2 bases, with 20 bases sitting between them. Germline CDR1 reads MNHEY; CDR2 reads SMNVEV (reference sequence). This CDR3 is 19 amino acids long. This CDR3 reads CASSFGTIYGDPGANVLTF. In DNA form, the CDR3 reads TGTGCCAGCAGTTTTGGGACCATTTACGGGGACCCTGGGGCCAACGTCCTGACTTTC.

The chain carries TRBV2 and TRBJ2-7, with D perhaps TRBD1 (6 bases). Trimming pared 6 bases from V and 9 bases from J, leaving 15 bases between. The CDR3 totals 12 residues. CDR1 SNHLY and CDR2 FYNNEI come from the germline V gene. DNA for the CDR3: TGTGCCAGCAGCGTCTCAGGGGCCGTGCAGTACTTC. Its protein product is CASSVSGAVQYF.

The chain couples TRBV4-3 to TRBJ2-6; D possibly matches TRBD1 or TRBD2 (5 bases each). The germline V and J ends were trimmed by 3 bases and 0 bases, with 18 bases remaining between them. The CDR3 is 19 amino acids. Per the germline V gene, CDR1 is LGHNA and CDR2 is YSLEER. CDR3 sequence: CASSHLAGTASSGANVLTF. In nucleotides, the CDR3 is TGCGCCAGCAGCCACCTCGCCGGGACGGCAAGCTCTGGGGCCAACGTCCTGACTTTC.

The rearrangement uses TRBV7-2 and TRBJ2-1; tentative D call: TRBD1 (5 bases). Germline CDR1 SGHTA, CDR2 FQGNSA. V was shortened by 3 bases and J by 6 bases, with 9 bases between the two germline ends. This CDR3 is 13 amino acids long. Written as DNA, the CDR3 is TGTGCCAGCAGCTTGCTGGGGCTCAATGAGCAGTTCTTC. Translated: CASSLLGLNEQFF.

The V call is TRBV5-4, the J call TRBJ1-2; TRBD1 is a possible D gene (5 bases). Per germline, CDR1 SGHNT and CDR2 YYREEE (reference sequence). Trimming took 4 bases from V and 8 from J, leaving 24 bases between them. The CDR3 has 16 amino acids. CDR3 amino acids: CASSPWRGDLVKGYTF. For the CDR3, the DNA is TGTGCCAGCAGCCCCTGGCGGGGGGATCTGGTTAAGGGCTACACCTTC.

This clone was seen a single time. The V call is TRBV28, the J call TRBJ1-1, with D uncertain. The length of the CDR3 is 15 residues. V lost 5 bases, J lost 2 bases, and 15 bases lay in between. Germline CDR1 is MDHEN and CDR2 is SYDVKM. CDR3 protein: CASSPAGSTNTEAFF. CDR3 nucleotides: TGTGCCAGCAGTCCAGCCGGGTCTACAAACACTGAAGCTTTCTTT. Together with reference TRBV28 and TRBJ1-1, the CDR3 gives the full variable domain: DVKVTQSSRYLVKRTGEKVFLECVQDMDHENMFWYRQDPGLGLRLIYFSYDVKMKEKGDIPEGYSVSREKKERFSLILESASTNQTSMYLCASSPAGSTNTEAFFGQGTRLTVV.